The clone carrying this T cell receptor beta chain was recorded many times. Its antigen is not identified. Trimming cost V 0 bases and J 1 base, with 8 bases left between them. The CDR3 has 15 amino acids. CDR1 and CDR2 (germline): SGDLS, YYNGEE. This sample is drawn from a study of identical twins. Regarding the study as a whole: Sharing of beta out-of-frame sequences by twins showed a weaker excess.

TCRdb re-called the 5' RACE reads with MiXCR, one entry per CDR3 protein. Of some 630,000 distinct CDR3 sequences listed, around 7.4% are singletons. The same data also contributed to another study, on yellow fever vaccine responses in identical twins.

V and J are TRBV9 and TRBJ1-5; D call uncertain. The sequence was obtained from a woman between 18 and 29 years old in good health. Sequenced: PBMCs. Here the CDR3 DNA reads TGTGCCAGCAGCGTAGGGCTGGGCAGCAATCAGCCCCAGCATTTT. Encoded protein: CASSVGLGSNQPQHF.